A selection of T cell receptor beta chains follows, all from one sample in a study of response to subunit inactivated influenza vaccine. TCRdb used MiXCR to reprocess the RT-PCR reads, holding one entry per CDR3 protein. The table has about 300,000 distinct CDR3 sequences, 20% to 25% seen once. Source: PBMCs from blood, taken roughly 20 months after vaccination. These receptors came from a man aged 50 to 75 who received an inactivated influenza vaccine. Each CDR3 is given with its conserved first and last residue. D genes are given only for firm matches. Some rows mark clone size as missing; the rest say once, few, many or name a class of expanded clone.

clone_size j_call v_call d_call cdr3_nt cdr3_aa
- TRBJ2-7 TRBV7-9 TRBD1 TGTGCCAGCAGCTTAGGCAGGGGGTACTACGAGCAGTACTTC CASSLGRGYYEQYF
- TRBJ2-5 TRBV5-4 TRBD1 TGTGCCAGCAGCTTGCTGGACAGGGGTCCAGAGACCCAGTACTTC CASSLLDRGPETQYF
- TRBJ2-7 TRBV5-1 TRBD2 TGCGCCAGCGGACGACTAGCGGGAGGTGACGAGCAGTACTTC CASGRLAGGDEQYF
- TRBJ2-7 TRBV5-8 - TGTGCCAGCAGCTTGGAGGGACGTTCCTACGAGCAGTACTTC CASSLEGRSYEQYF
- TRBJ1-2 TRBV7-8 - TGTGCCAGCAACTTGACGGGAGCTAACTATGGCTACACCTTC CASNLTGANYGYTF
few TRBJ2-7 TRBV18 TRBD2 TGTGCCAGCTCACCAAAAGCGAGCGGGAGGAATTACGAGCAGTACTTC CASSPKASGRNYEQYF
- TRBJ2-1 TRBV4-1 TRBD1 TGCGCCAGCAGCCAAGGGAAGGGGGCTTCCTACAATGAGCAGTTCTTC CASSQGKGASYNEQFF
- TRBJ1-2 TRBV12-3/TRBV12-4 - TGTGCCAGCAGTTTGGAAGGCTTC CASSLEGF
- TRBJ1-2 TRBV5-1 - TGCGCCAGCGCTCCGGGGGACTATGGCTACACCTTC CASAPGDYGYTF
many TRBJ1-2 TRBV11-2 - TGTGCCAGCAGTAACAGCGGAGGCTACACCTTC CASSNSGGYTF
- TRBJ1-3 TRBV13 TRBD1 TGTGCCAGCAGCCGGATACCGGGCGCCGAGAGTATAACAGGGGGAAAAAGCACCATATATTTT CASSRIPGAESITGGKSTIYF
- TRBJ2-3 TRBV20-1 - TGCAGTGCTAGAAACCGGGACTCAGATACGCAGTATTTT CSARNRDSDTQYF
- TRBJ2-7 TRBV7-9 - TGTGCCAGCAGCTTAGAGGTAAACTCCTACGAGCAGTACTTC CASSLEVNSYEQYF
- TRBJ1-2 TRBV4-3 TRBD1 TGCGCCAGCAGCCACGGACAGGGTGGGATAGCTAACTATGGCTACACCTTC CASSHGQGGIANYGYTF
many TRBJ2-7 TRBV4-3 - TGCGCCAGCAGCCAGGATAGTGGTCTCTACGAGCAGTACTTC CASSQDSGLYEQYF
many TRBJ1-2 TRBV9 - TGTGCCAGCAGTAGGGAATATGGCTACACCTTC CASSREYGYTF
- TRBJ2-2 TRBV4-3 - TGCGCCAGCAGCCAACGGCGCACCGGGGAGCTGTTTTTT CASSQRRTGELFF
few TRBJ1-4 TRBV20-1 - TGCAGTGCCCAACGTGAAAAACTGTTTTTT CSAQREKLFF
few TRBJ2-1 TRBV4-1 TRBD1 TGCGCCAGCAGCCGCCGACAGGGGTTATCCTACAATGAGCAGTTCTTC CASSRRQGLSYNEQFF
- TRBJ1-6 TRBV4-1 TRBD1 TGCGCCAGCAGCCAAGATAACCCCTGGACAGGGGGCCGTAAAGCGCATAATTCACCCCTCCACTTT CASSQDNPWTGGRKAHNSPLHF
- TRBJ2-7 TRBV20-1 TRBD1 TGCAGTGCCACGGGACAGGGCTACGAGCAGTACTTC CSATGQGYEQYF
few TRBJ1-5 TRBV7-2 - TGTGCCAGCAGCTTACCCCCGGGACACCGTAGCAATCAGCCCCAGCATTTT CASSLPPGHRSNQPQHF
- TRBJ2-3 TRBV20-1 - TGCAGTGCCCCCCCCGGGCGGGACCTGTTATCTAGCACAGATACGCAGTATTTT CSAPPGRDLLSSTDTQYF
few TRBJ2-1 TRBV12-3/TRBV12-4 TRBD2 TGTGCCAGCAGTTTGTCCTCCCGCGGGGGGCCCTACAATGAGCAGTTCTTC CASSLSSRGGPYNEQFF
- TRBJ2-1 TRBV28 - TGTGCCAGCAGTTTCCTTCCGACAGGCAATGATGAGCAGTTCTTC CASSFLPTGNDEQFF
few TRBJ1-5 TRBV6-2/TRBV6-3 - TGTGCCAGCAGTTATCGAGGCAGGACAGCTCCCAATCAGCCCCAGCATTTT CASSYRGRTAPNQPQHF
- TRBJ2-3 TRBV21-1 - TGTGCCAGCAGCAAATTCGGAGTAGCGGGGTCTTGCACAGATACGCAGTATTTT CASSKFGVAGSCTDTQYF
- TRBJ2-7 TRBV19 TRBD2 TGTGCCAGTAGTATTGGTTGGCCGGGACTAGCCTACGAGCAGTACTTC CASSIGWPGLAYEQYF
many TRBJ1-2 TRBV6-5 - TGTGCCAGCAGTTACTCGGGGCGGATCGGCTACACCTTC CASSYSGRIGYTF
few TRBJ2-1 TRBV4-1 TRBD2 TGCGCCAGCAGCCAAGGGAGGGCGGGGGGTTCGTACAATGAGCAGTTCTTC CASSQGRAGGSYNEQFF
- TRBJ1-1 TRBV6-1 - TGTGCCAGCAGTGAACTCGGGCCGAGGGACGAAGCTTTCTTT CASSELGPRDEAFF
few TRBJ2-4 TRBV2 - TGTGCCAGCGGGACCGCCCGGGACATTCAGTACTTC CASGTARDIQYF
- TRBJ2-5 TRBV4-2 - TGTGCCAGCAGCCAAATCAGACGGACTCTAACCCAAGAGGCCCAGTACTTC CASSQIRRTLTQEAQYF
- TRBJ1-2 TRBV6-1 - TGTGCCAGCAGCAAGCGCGGCTACACCTTC CASSKRGYTF
few TRBJ2-2 TRBV4-1 - TGCGCCAGCAGACAAGGGATGTACACCACCGGGGAGCTGTTTTTT CASRQGMYTTGELFF
many TRBJ2-1 TRBV27 TRBD2 TGTGCCAGCAGTTCAGGGACTAGTCAGCTTCGGGAGCAGTTCTTC CASSSGTSQLREQFF
- TRBJ2-1 TRBV7-9 TRBD1 TGTGCCAGCAGCTATCCGGGACAGGGCTACAATGAGCAGTTCTTC CASSYPGQGYNEQFF
- TRBJ2-4 TRBV6-2/TRBV6-3 TRBD2 TGTGCCAGCAGTTATCCGGTTAGCGGGAGGCTAGCCAAAAACATTCAGTACTTC CASSYPVSGRLAKNIQYF
few TRBJ2-1 TRBV10-3 - TGTGCCATCAGTGAGAGTTCCGGGACATCCAATGAGCAGTTCTTC CAISESSGTSNEQFF
few TRBJ2-1 TRBV20-1 TRBD2 TGCAGTGCGATCCTAGCGGGGTACTACAATGAGCAGTTCTTC CSAILAGYYNEQFF
- TRBJ1-5 TRBV7-8 - TGTGCCAGCAGCTTAGCGGGGGGATGGGATCAGCCCCAGCATTTT CASSLAGGWDQPQHF
- TRBJ1-2 TRBV5-1 - TGCGCCAGCAGCTCCCCCGGACAGAGGGGCTACACCTTC CASSSPGQRGYTF
few TRBJ2-3 TRBV11-1 - TGTGCCAGCAGCCTAGACGGGTCCCTAGCCCTCAGAGCAGATACGCAGTATTTT CASSLDGSLALRADTQYF
- TRBJ1-4 TRBV15 TRBD1 TGTGCCACCAGCTTGGACAGGGCTGACGAAAAACTGTTTTTT CATSLDRADEKLFF
- TRBJ1-4 TRBV4-2 - TGTGCCAGCAGCCTCCTGGCCGGGCATTCAACTAATGAAAAACTGTTTTTT CASSLLAGHSTNEKLFF
- TRBJ1-2 TRBV5-5 - TGTGCCAGCAGCTCGAAGCCAGAAAGGACAGTAGCTAACTATGGCTACACCTTC CASSSKPERTVANYGYTF
few TRBJ1-2 TRBV18 TRBD1 TGTGCCAGCGCTTCTCCTCGGACAGGAGGATATGGCTACACCTTC CASASPRTGGYGYTF
few TRBJ1-5 TRBV20-1 TRBD1 TGCAGTGCGGGGACAGGGGTTGGCAATCAGCCCCAGCATTTT CSAGTGVGNQPQHF
few TRBJ1-2 TRBV7-9 - TGTGCCAGCAGACCTCCCGTACAAGATAACTATGGCTACACCTTC CASRPPVQDNYGYTF
few TRBJ2-2 TRBV4-3 - TGCGCCAGCAGCCTGTACAGGCCCCCGAACACCGGGGAGCTGTTTTTT CASSLYRPPNTGELFF
few TRBJ2-2 TRBV15 TRBD2 TGTGCCACCAGCAGAGCTGGGACTAGCGGCACCGGGGAGCTGTTTTTT CATSRAGTSGTGELFF
- TRBJ1-2 TRBV18 TRBD1 TGTGCCAGCTCACCTCCTCCGGTCACAGGGGGCCAAAACTATGGCTACACCTTC CASSPPPVTGGQNYGYTF
- TRBJ2-3 TRBV6-5 - TGTGCCAGCAGCCGGACGAAAGATACGCAGTATTTT CASSRTKDTQYF